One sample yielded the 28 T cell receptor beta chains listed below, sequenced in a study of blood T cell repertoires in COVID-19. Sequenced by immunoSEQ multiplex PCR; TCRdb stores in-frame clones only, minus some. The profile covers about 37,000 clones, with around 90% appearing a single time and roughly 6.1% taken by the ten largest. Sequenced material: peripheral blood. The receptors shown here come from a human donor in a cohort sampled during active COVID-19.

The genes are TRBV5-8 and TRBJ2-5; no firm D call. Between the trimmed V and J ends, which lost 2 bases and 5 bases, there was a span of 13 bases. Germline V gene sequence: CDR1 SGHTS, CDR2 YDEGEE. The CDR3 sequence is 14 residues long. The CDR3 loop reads CASSFHSSQETQYF. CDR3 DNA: TGTGCCAGCAGCTTTCACAGTTCCCAGGAGACCCAGTACTTC.

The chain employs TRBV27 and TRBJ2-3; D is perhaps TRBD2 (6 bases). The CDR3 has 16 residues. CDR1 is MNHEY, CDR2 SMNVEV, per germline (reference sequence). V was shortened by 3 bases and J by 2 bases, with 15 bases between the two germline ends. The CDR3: CASSFGGKFHTDTQYF. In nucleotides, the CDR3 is TGTGCCAGCAGTTTTGGAGGGAAATTTCACACAGATACGCAGTATTTT.

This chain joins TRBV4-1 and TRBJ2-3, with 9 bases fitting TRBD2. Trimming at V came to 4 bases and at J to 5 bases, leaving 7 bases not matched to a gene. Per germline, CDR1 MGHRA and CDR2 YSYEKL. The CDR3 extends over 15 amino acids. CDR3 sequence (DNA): TGCGCCAGCAGCCTTGGGACTAGCTATAGAGATACGCAGTATTTT. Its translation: CASSLGTSYRDTQYF.

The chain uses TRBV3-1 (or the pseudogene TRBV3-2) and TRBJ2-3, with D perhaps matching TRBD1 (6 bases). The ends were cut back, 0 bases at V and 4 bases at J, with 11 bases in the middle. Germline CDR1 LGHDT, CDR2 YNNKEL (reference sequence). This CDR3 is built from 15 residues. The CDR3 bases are TGTGCCAGCAGCCAAGATCCCAGGGGCCCAGATACGCAGTATTTT. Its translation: CASSQDPRGPDTQYF.

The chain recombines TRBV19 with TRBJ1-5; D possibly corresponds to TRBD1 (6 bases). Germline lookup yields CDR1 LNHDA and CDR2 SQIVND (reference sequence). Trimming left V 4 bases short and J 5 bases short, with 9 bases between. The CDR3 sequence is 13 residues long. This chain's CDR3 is CASSNREDQPQHF. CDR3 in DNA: TGTGCCAGTAGTAACAGGGAAGATCAGCCCCAGCATTTT.

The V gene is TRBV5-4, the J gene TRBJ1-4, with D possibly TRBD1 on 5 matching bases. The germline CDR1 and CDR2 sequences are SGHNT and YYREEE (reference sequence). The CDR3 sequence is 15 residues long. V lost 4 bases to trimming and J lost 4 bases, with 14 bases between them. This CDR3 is CASSRSGGDNEKLFF. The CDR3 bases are TGTGCCAGCAGCCGATCCGGGGGTGATAATGAAAAACTGTTTTTT.

CDR3 protein: CASSEGRYGYTF. The DNA of the CDR3 is TGCGCCAGCAGCGAGGGGAGGTATGGCTACACCTTC. V and J are TRBV5-1 and TRBJ1-2; tentative D call: TRBD1 (5 bases). The CDR3 has 12 amino acids. The ends were cut back, 4 bases at V and 5 bases at J, with 9 bases in the middle. CDR1 and CDR2 (germline): SGHRS, YFSETQ. Using reference TRBV5-1 and TRBJ1-2 for the parts outside the CDR3, the full variable domain is KAGVTQTPRYLIKTRGQQVTLSCSPISGHRSVSWYQQTPGQGLQFLFEYFSETQRNKGNFPGRFSGRQFSNSRSEMNVSTLELGDSALYLCASSEGRYGYTFGSGTRLTVV.

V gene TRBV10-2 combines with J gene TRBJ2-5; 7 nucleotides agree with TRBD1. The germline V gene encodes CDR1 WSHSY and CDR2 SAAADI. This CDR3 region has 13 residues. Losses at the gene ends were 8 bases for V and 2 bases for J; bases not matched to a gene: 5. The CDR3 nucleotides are TGCGCCAGCCACGACAGGGTTCAAGAGACCCAGTACTTC. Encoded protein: CASHDRVQETQYF.

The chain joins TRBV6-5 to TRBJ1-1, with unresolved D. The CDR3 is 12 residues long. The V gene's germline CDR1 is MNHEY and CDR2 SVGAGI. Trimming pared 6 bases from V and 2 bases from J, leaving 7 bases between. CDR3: CASSRVNTEAFF. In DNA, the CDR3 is TGTGCCAGCAGCCGGGTCAACACTGAAGCTTTCTTT.

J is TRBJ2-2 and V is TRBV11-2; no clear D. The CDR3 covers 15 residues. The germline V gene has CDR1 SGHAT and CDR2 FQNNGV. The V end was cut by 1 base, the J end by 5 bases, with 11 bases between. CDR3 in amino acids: CASSLGGGATGELFF. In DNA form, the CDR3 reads TGTGCCAGCAGCTTAGGAGGTGGAGCTACCGGGGAGCTGTTTTTT. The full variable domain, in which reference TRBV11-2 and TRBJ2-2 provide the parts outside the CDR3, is EAGVAQSPRYKIIEKRQSVAFWCNPISGHATLYWYQQILGQGPKLLIQFQNNGVVDDSQLPKDRFSAERLKGVDSTLKIQPAKLEDSAVYLCASSLGGGATGELFFGEGSRLTVL.

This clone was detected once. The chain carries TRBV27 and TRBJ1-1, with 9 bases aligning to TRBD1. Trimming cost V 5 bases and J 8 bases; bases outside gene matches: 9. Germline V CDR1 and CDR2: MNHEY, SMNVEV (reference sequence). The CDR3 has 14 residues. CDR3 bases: TGTGCCAGCAGTCCGGGACAGGGAAAGTGGGAAGCTTTCTTT. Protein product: CASSPGQGKWEAFF.

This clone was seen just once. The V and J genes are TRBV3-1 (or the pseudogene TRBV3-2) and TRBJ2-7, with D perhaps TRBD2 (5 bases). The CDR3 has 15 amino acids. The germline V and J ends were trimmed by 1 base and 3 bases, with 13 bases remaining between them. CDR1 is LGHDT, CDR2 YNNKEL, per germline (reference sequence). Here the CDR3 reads CASSQVSGAGYEQYF. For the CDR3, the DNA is TGTGCCAGCAGCCAAGTAAGCGGAGCAGGCTACGAGCAGTACTTC.

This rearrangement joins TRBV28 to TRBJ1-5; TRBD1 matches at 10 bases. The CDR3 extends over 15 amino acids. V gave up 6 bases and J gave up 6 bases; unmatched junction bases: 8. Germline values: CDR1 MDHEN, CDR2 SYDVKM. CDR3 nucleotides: TGTGCCAGCAGGGGACAGGGGTGGCGCGGTCAGCCCCAGCATTTT. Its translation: CASRGQGWRGQPQHF.

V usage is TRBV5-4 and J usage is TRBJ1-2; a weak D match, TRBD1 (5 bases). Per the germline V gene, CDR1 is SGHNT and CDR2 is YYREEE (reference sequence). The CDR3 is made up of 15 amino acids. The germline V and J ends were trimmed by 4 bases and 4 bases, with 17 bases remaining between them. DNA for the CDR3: TGTGCCAGCAGCACCGGGCCAGGGAAGGGCTATGGCTACACCTTC. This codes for CASSTGPGKGYGYTF.

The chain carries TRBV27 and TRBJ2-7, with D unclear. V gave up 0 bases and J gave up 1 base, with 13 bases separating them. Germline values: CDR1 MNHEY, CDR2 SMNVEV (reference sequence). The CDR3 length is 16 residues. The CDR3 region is CASSLSNQVGSYEQYF. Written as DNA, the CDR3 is TGTGCCAGCAGTTTATCGAACCAGGTTGGGTCCTACGAGCAGTACTTC.

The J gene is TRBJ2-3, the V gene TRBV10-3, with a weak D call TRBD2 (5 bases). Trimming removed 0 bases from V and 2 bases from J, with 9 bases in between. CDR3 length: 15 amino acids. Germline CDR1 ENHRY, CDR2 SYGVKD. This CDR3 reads CAISESPGNTDTQYF. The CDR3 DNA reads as TGTGCCATCAGTGAGTCACCGGGGAACACAGATACGCAGTATTTT.

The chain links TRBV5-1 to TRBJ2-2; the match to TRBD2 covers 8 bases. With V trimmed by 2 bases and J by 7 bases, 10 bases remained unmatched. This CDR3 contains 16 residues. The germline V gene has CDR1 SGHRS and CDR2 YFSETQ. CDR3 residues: CASSLRAGDRGGELFF. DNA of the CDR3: TGCGCCAGCAGCTTAAGAGCGGGGGATCGCGGCGGGGAGCTGTTTTTT.

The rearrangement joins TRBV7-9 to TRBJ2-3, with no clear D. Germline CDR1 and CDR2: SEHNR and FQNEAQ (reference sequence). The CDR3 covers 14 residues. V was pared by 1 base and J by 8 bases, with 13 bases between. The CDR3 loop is CASSLDPPTSTQYF. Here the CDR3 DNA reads TGTGCCAGCAGCTTAGACCCCCCAACGAGTACGCAGTATTTT.

The DNA of the CDR3 is TGTGCCAGCAGCATGTCAGGGTTTAGCACTGAAGCTTTCTTT. Translating gives CASSMSGFSTEAFF. The V and J genes are TRBV7-9 and TRBJ1-1; tentatively, D is TRBD1 (5 bases). Germline CDR1 is SEHNR and CDR2 is FQNEAQ (reference sequence). The CDR3 contains 14 residues. V was clipped by 5 bases and J by 4 bases, with 14 bases between them.

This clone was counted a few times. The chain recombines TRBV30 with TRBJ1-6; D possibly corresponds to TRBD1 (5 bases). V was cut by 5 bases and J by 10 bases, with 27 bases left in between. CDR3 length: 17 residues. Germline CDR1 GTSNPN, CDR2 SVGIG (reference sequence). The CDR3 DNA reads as TGTGCCTGGGAACGGCCCCCGAAGGGGAATTTCTACTCACCCCTCCACTTT. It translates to CAWERPPKGNFYSPLHF.

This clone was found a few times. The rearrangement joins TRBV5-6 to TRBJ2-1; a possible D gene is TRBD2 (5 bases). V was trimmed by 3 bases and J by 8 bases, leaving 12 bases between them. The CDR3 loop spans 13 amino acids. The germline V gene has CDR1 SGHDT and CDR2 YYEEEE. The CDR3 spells CASSWPGIDEQFF. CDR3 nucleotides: TGTGCCAGCAGCTGGCCGGGAATCGATGAGCAGTTCTTC.

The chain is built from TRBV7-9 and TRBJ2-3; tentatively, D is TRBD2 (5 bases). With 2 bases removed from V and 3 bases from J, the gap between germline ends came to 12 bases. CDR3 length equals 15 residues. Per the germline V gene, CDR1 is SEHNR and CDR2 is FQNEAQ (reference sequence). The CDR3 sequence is CASSLYPLVTDTQYF. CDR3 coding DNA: TGTGCCAGCAGCTTATACCCACTAGTAACAGATACGCAGTATTTT.

The DNA of the CDR3 is TGTGCCAGCAGTCCAGACAATGAGCAGTTCTTC. It is translated as CASSPDNEQFF. The gene calls are TRBV28 and TRBJ2-1; D gene ambiguous. Germline loops: CDR1 MDHEN, CDR2 SYDVKM. The CDR3 contains 11 residues. V lost 5 bases and J lost 5, with 4 bases in between.

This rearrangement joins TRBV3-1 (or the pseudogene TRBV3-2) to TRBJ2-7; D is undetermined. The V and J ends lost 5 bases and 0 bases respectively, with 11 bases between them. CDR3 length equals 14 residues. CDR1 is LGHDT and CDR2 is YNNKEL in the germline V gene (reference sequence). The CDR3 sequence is CASSYSRSSYEQYF. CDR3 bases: TGTGCCAGCAGCTACAGCCGGTCCTCCTACGAGCAGTACTTC.

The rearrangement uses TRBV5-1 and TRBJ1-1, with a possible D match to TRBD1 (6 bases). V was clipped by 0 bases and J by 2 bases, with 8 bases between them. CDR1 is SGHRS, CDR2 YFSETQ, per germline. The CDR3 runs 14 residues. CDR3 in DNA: TGCGCCAGCAGCTTGGTAGGGGGAAACACTGAAGCTTTCTTT. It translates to CASSLVGGNTEAFF.

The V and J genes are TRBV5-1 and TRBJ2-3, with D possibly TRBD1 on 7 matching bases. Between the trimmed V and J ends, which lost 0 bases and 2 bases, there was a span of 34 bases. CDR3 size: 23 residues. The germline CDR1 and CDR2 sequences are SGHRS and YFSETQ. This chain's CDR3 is CASSLGRRRETGMGARLTDTQYF. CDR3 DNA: TGCGCCAGCAGCTTGGGGCGCAGGAGGGAGACAGGGATGGGGGCCCGACTCACAGATACGCAGTATTTT.

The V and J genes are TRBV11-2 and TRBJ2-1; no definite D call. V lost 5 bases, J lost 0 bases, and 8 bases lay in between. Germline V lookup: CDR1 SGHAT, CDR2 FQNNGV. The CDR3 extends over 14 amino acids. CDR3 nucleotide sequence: TGTGCCAGCAGCCTGGCCCACTCCTACAATGAGCAGTTCTTC. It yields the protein CASSLAHSYNEQFF.

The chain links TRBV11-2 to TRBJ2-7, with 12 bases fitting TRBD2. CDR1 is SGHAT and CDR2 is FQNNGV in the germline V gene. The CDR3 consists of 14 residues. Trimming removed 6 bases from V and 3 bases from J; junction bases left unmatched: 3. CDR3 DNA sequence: TGTGCCAGCAGTCGGACTAGCGGGATCTACGAGCAGTACTTC. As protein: CASSRTSGIYEQYF.